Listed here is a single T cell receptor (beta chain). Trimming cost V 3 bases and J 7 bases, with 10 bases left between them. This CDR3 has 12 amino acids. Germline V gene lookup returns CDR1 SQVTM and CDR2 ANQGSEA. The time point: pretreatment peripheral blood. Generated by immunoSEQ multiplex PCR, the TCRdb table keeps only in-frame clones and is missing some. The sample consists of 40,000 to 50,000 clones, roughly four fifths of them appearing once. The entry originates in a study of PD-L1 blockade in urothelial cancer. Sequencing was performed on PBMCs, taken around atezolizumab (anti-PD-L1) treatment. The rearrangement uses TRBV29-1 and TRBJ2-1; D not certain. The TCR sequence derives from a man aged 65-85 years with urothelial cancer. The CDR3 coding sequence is TGCAGCGTTGATCCGGGTCTAAATGAGCAGTTCTTC. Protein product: CSVDPGLNEQFF.